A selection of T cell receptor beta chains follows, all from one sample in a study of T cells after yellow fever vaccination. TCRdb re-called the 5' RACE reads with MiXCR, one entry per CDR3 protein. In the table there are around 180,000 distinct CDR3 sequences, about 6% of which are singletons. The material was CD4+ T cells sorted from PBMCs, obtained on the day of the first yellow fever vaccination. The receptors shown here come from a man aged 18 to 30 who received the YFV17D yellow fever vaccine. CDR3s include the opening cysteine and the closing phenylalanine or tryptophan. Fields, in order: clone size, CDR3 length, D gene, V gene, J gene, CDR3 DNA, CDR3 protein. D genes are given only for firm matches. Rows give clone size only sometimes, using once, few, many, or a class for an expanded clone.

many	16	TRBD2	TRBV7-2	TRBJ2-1	TGTGCCAGCAGCTTAGTTCTCCAGCGGGGTGGGTATGAGCAGTTCTTC	CASSLVLQRGGYEQFF
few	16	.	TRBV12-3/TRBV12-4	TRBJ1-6	TGTGCCAGCAGTTTAAGGCAGGGCGCCTATAATTCACCCCTCCACTTT	CASSLRQGAYNSPLHF
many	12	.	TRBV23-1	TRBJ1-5	TGCGCCAGCAGTCAAGGCAATCAGCCCCAGCATTTT	CASSQGNQPQHF
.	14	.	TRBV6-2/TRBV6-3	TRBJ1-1	TGTGCCAGCAGTTACACGGAGACAGTACTCGTCGCTTTCTTT	CASSYTETVLVAFF
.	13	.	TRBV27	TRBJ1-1	TGTGCCAGCAGTTTACTGGGACAAGCGTCGGCTTTCTTT	CASSLLGQASAFF
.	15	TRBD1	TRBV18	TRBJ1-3	TGTGCCAGCTCACGGGACAGGGCCTCAGGAAACACCATATATTTT	CASSRDRASGNTIYF
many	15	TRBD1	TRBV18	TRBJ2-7	TGTGCCAGCTCACCTAGAGGACAGGTGTCCTACGAGCAGTACTTC	CASSPRGQVSYEQYF
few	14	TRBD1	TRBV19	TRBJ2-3	TGTGCCAGCCGTCCCGGGACAGGCACAGATACGCAGTATTTT	CASRPGTGTDTQYF
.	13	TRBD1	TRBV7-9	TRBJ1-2	TGTGCCAGCAGCGTAGGGACAGGGTATGGCTACACCTTC	CASSVGTGYGYTF
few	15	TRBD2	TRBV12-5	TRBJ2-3	TGTGCTAGTGGCCCGGGACTAGCGGGGGCGGATACGCAGTATTTT	CASGPGLAGADTQYF
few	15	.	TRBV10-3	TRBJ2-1	TGTGCCATCAGTGAACCTAGTCGATTCTACAATGAGCAGTTCTTC	CAISEPSRFYNEQFF
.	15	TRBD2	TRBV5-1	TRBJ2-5	TGCGCCAGCAGCTTGGTCGGGACTAGTCGGCAGACCCAGTACTTC	CASSLVGTSRQTQYF
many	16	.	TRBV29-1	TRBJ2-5	TGCAGCGTTGGTCCCTACACACAGGGTGGGCAAGAGACCCAGTACTTC	CSVGPYTQGGQETQYF
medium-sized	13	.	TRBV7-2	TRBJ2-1	TGTGCCAGCAGCTCCAACTCCTACAATGAGCAGTTCTTC	CASSSNSYNEQFF
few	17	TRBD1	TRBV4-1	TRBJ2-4	TGCGCCAGCAGACGAACGACGACAGGGTTGACCAAAAACATTCAGTACTTC	CASRRTTTGLTKNIQYF
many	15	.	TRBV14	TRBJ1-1	TGTGCCAGCAGCCCCGGGGGGAACCGACCACGACGAGCTTTCTTT	CASSPGGNRPRRAFF
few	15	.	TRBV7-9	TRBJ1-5	TGTGCCAGCAGCTTAGCGGACATTGGGGGTCAGCCCCAGCATTTT	CASSLADIGGQPQHF
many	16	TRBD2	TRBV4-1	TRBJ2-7	TGCGCCAGCAGCCGGGGACTAGCGGGGGGACCCTACGAGCAGTACTTC	CASSRGLAGGPYEQYF
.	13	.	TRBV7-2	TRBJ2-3	TGTGCCAGCAGCTGGATTGGCACAGATACGCAGTATTTT	CASSWIGTDTQYF
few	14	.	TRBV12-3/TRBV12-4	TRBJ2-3	TGCGCCAGCAGATTGCGCGGGGTAGAGGATACGCAGTATTTT	CASRLRGVEDTQYF
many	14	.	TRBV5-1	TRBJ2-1	TGCGCCAGCAGCGGACAGCCGCTGGACAATGAGCAGTTCTTC	CASSGQPLDNEQFF
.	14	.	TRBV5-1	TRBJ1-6	TGCGCCAGCAGCTTCGCGGGGTTAAGCTCACCCCTCCACTTT	CASSFAGLSSPLHF
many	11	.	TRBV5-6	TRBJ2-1	TGTGCCAGCAGCTTGGAGGGGAGCCAGTTCTTC	CASSLEGSQFF
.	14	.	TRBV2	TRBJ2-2	TGTGCCAGCAAACTTCACTCGAACACCGGGGAGCTGTTTTTT	CASKLHSNTGELFF
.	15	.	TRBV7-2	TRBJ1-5	TGTGCCAGCAGCTCCACCGGGACGATGGATCAGCCCCAGCATTTT	CASSSTGTMDQPQHF
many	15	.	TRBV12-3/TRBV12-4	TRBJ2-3	TGTGCCAGCAGTTTAAGTCCCGTGAGCACAGATACGCAGTATTTT	CASSLSPVSTDTQYF
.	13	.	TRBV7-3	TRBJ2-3	TGTGCCAGCAGCTTAGACTGGGAGGATACGCAGTATTTT	CASSLDWEDTQYF
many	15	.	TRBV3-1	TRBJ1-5	TGTGCCAGCAGCCCGCTGCGGGGGGCTAATCAGCCCCAGCATTTT	CASSPLRGANQPQHF
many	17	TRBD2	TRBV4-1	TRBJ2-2	TGCGCCAGCAGCCAAGAGGCAGCAGGGCGGGGGACCGGGGAGCTGTTTTTT	CASSQEAAGRGTGELFF
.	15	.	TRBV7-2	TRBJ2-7	TGTGCCAGCAGCTTAGTCGGGCACCCGGACTACGAGCAGTACTTC	CASSLVGHPDYEQYF
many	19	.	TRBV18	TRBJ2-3	TGTGCCAGCTCCCCAGATCAGGCCCTTCAGACCGAAGACACAGATACGCAGTATTTT	CASSPDQALQTEDTDTQYF
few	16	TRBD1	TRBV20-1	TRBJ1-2	TGCAGTGCTAGGGCCTACGCGGACAGGGGTGGCTATGGCTACACCTTC	CSARAYADRGGYGYTF
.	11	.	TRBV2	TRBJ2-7	TGTGCCAGCAGTGAAGCGAGGGAGCAGTACTTC	CASSEAREQYF
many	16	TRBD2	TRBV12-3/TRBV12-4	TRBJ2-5	TGTGCCAGCAGTTTAACTAGCGGGGGTTTCAAAGAGACCCAGTACTTC	CASSLTSGGFKETQYF
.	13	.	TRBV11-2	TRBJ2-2	TGTGCCAGCAGCTTCCTTGGCACCGGGGAGCTGTTTTTT	CASSFLGTGELFF
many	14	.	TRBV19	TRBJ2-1	TGTGCCAGTACGTGGCGGGGCACCTACAATGAGCAGTTCTTC	CASTWRGTYNEQFF
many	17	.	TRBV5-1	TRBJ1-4	TGCGCCAGCAGCTCCAGGAGTGGAACATTGACTAATGAAAAACTGTTTTTT	CASSSRSGTLTNEKLFF
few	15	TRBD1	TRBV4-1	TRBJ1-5	TGCGCCAGCAGCCCCCGACAGGGGAATAATCAGCCCCAGCATTTT	CASSPRQGNNQPQHF
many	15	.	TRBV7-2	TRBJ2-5	TGTGCCAGCAGCCCGGGACGATCGGGAGCAGAGACCCAGTACTTC	CASSPGRSGAETQYF
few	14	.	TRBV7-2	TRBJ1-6	TGTGCCAGCAGCATACAAGGGGGGGATTCACCCCTCCACTTT	CASSIQGGDSPLHF
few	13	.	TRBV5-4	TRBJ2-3	TGTGCCGCCGGTAGAGGGGGGGCAGATACGCAGTATTTT	CAAGRGGADTQYF
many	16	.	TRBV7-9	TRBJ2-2	TGTGCCAGCAGCTTGACGGCAGGGATCGACACCGGGGAGCTGTTTTTT	CASSLTAGIDTGELFF
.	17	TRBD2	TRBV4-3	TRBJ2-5	TGCGCCAGCAGCCAAGCGGGGGGAGGACTAGCCGGGCTGGCCCAGTACTTC	CASSQAGGGLAGLAQYF
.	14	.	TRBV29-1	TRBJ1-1	TGCAGCGTGGCCCCTTCAGGGCGGAACACTGAAGCTTTCTTT	CSVAPSGRNTEAFF
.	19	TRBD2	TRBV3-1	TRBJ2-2	TGTACCAGCAGTTTAAGATTGTTGCGGGGGGCCCCTGGGACCGGGGAGCTGTTTTTT	CTSSLRLLRGAPGTGELFF
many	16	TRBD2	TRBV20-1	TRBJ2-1	TGCAGTGCACCTAGCAGCGGGATGATAATTTTCAATGAGCAGTTCTTC	CSAPSSGMIIFNEQFF
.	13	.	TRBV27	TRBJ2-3	TGTGCCAGCAGTTTATCGGGGGTCGATACGCAGTATTTT	CASSLSGVDTQYF
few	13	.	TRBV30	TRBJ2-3	TGTGCCTGGAGTGTGAAGGGCACGGATACGCAGTATTTT	CAWSVKGTDTQYF
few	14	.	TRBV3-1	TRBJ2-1	TGTGCCAGCAGCCAAGATACGGCCGGGGATGAGCAGTTCTTC	CASSQDTAGDEQFF
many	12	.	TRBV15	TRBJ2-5	TGTGCCACCAGCAGAGATGAGGAGACCCAGTACTTC	CATSRDEETQYF
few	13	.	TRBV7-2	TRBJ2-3	TGTGCCAGCCGGCCGAGATGGGCAGATACGCAGTATTTT	CASRPRWADTQYF
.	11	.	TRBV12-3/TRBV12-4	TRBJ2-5	TGTGCCAGCAAGGCCCAAGAGACCCAGTACTTC	CASKAQETQYF
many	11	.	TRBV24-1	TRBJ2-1	TGTGCCACCAAGGGTTACAATGAGCAGTTCTTC	CATKGYNEQFF
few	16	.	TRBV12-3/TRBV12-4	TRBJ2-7	TGTGCCAGCAGTGAGGGGACGGGGGTGCGGAACTACGAGCAGTACTTC	CASSEGTGVRNYEQYF